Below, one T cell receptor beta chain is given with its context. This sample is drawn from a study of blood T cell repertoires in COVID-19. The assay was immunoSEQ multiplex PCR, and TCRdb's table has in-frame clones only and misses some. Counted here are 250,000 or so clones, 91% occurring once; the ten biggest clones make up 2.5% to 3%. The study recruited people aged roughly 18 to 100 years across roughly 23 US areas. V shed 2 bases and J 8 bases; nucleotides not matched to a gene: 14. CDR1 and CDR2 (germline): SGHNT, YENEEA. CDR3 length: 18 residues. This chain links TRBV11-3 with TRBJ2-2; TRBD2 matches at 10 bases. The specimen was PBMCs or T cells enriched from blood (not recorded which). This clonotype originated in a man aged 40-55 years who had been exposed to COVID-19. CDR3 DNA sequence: TGTGCCAGCAGCTTAAATCTAGCGGGAGTTAAGGGAACTGGGGAGCTGTTTTTT. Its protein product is CASSLNLAGVKGTGELFF.